This T cell receptor (beta chain) derives from a study of cytomegalovirus exposure and HLA in healthy donors. Study results and caveats: Using the classifier, cytomegalovirus status was reportedly diagnosed with high specificity and sensitivity.

13 Jbeta primers and 60 Vbeta primers were used for the PCR. Assay: immunoSEQ multiplex PCR; the TCRdb copy retains only in-frame clones and omits some. Of 150,000 or so clones listed, 82% were seen once; the top ten hold roughly 3.2%. As concerns this clone: Its antigen is unidentified.

V lost 3 bases, J lost 2 bases, and 14 bases lay in between. This CDR3 is 15 amino acids long. The germline CDR1 and CDR2 sequences are MDHEN and SYDVKM. The TCR comes from a man aged 18 to 30 in good health and CMV-seropositive. V gene TRBV28 combines with J gene TRBJ2-7, with D unresolved. Sequenced: PBMCs. This chain's CDR3 is CASSLGSLSTYEQYF. The CDR3 DNA reads TGTGCCAGCAGTTTGGGCTCCTTGTCGACCTACGAGCAGTACTTC.